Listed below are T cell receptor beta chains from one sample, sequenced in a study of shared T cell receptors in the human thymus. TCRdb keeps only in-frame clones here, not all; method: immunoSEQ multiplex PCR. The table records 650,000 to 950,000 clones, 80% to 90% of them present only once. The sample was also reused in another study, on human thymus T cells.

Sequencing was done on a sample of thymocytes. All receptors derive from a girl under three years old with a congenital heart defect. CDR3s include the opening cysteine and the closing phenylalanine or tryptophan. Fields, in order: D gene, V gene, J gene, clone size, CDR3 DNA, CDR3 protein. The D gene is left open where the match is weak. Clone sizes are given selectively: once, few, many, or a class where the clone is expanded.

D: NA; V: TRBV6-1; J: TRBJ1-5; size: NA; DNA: TGTGCCACCCAGGGTCGGAGCAATCAGCCCCAGCATTTT; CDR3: CATQGRSNQPQHF
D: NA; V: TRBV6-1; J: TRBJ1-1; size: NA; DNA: TGTGCCAGCAGTGAATGGCTGAACACTGAAGCTTTCTTT; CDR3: CASSEWLNTEAFF
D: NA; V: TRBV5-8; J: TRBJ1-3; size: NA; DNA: TGTGCCAGCAGCTTGGGGTCAGGGCGTTCTGGAAACACCATATATTTT; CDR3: CASSLGSGRSGNTIYF
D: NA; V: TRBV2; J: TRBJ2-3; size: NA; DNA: TGTGCCAGCAGTGAAGGCGGAGGGGGCCGAGAAGGAGATACGCAGTATTTT; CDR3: CASSEGGGGREGDTQYF
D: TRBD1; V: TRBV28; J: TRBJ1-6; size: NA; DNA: TGTGCCAGCACCATGGACAGGATTAATTCACCCCTCCACTTT; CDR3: CASTMDRINSPLHF
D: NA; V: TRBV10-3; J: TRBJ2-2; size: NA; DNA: TGTGCCATCAGTGCTGCGGGGGCGAACGGGGAGCTGTTTTTT; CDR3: CAISAAGANGELFF
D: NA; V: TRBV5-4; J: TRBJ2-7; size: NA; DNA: TGTGCCAGCAGCCTCGCACCCCGGGACTCTATCTCCTACGAGCAGTACTTC; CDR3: CASSLAPRDSISYEQYF
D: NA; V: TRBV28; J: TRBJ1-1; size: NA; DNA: TGTGCCAGCAGTTTGCCGGGATCAGCTGAAGCTTTCTTT; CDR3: CASSLPGSAEAFF
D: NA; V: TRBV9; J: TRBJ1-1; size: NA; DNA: TGTGCCAGCAGCGTATCTGACGGGGGTACTGAAGCTTTCTTT; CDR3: CASSVSDGGTEAFF
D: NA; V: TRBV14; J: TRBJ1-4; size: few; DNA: TGTGCCAGCAGCAAAAGTCCCGAAGCGAAACTGTTTTTT; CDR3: CASSKSPEAKLFF
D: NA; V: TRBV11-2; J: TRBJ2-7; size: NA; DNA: TGTGCCAGCAGCTTCCGAGGAGGTTTCAGCGACGAGCAGTACTTC; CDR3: CASSFRGGFSDEQYF
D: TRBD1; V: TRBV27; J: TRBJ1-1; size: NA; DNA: TGTGCCAGCAGTTCCTGGTCAGGGGGCGCGTGCACTGAAGCTTTCTTT; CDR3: CASSSWSGGACTEAFF
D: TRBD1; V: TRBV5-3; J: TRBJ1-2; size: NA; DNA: TGTGCCAGAAGCGTAAGGGACAGGGAAGCTTCTAACTATGGCTACACCTTC; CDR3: CARSVRDREASNYGYTF
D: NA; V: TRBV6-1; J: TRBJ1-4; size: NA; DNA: TGTGCCAGCAGTGAAGAGTCGAGGCTGTCTAATGAAAAACTGTTTTTT; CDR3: CASSEESRLSNEKLFF
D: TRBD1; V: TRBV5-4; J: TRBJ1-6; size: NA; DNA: TGTGCCAGCAGCTTGGCAGAACCTGGGACAGGGGGCTATAATTCACCCCTCCACTTT; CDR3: CASSLAEPGTGGYNSPLHF
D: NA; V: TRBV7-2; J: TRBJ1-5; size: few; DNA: TGTGCCAGCAGCCCGACGGTGGCGGCCGGTCAGCCCCAGCATTTT; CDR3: CASSPTVAAGQPQHF
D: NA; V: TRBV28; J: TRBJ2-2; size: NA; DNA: TGTGCCAGCAGTTTAGCTAGTCGGGTGGCCGGGGAGCTGTTTTTT; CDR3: CASSLASRVAGELFF
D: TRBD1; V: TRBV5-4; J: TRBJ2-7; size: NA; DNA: TGTGCCAGCAGCCCTTTCGAGGGGGCCTATCAGAGGGAGCAGTACTTC; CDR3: CASSPFEGAYQREQYF
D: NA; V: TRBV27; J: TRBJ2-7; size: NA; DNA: TGTGCCAGCAGTTTCGGTTTCGGCGAGCAGTACTTC; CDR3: CASSFGFGEQYF
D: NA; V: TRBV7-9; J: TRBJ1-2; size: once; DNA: TGTGCCAGCAGCTCCAAGCAACGGGGATTGGGGCGAGGGAGGTCCCCCGTCTTC; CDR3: CASSSKQRGLGRGRSPVF
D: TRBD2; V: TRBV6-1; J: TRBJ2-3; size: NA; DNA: TGTGCCAGCAGAATAGCGGGATCTTGGACAGATACGCAGTATTTT; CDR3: CASRIAGSWTDTQYF
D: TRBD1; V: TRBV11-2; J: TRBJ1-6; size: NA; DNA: TGTGCCAGCAGCCCATACCTGGACAGGGGCCACCATTCACCCCTCCACTTT; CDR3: CASSPYLDRGHHSPLHF
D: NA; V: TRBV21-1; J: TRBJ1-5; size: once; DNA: TGTGCCAGCAGCAAAGACGTGCGGGGGGTCAGCAATCAGCCCCAGCATTTT; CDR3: CASSKDVRGVSNQPQHF
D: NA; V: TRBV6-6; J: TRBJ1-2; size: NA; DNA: TGTGCCAGCAGTCGAGATGGCTACACCTTC; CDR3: CASSRDGYTF
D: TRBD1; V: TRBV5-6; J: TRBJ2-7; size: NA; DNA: TGTGCCAGCAGCCCTGCCGCGGGACAGGGGTGGTACGAGCAGTACTTC; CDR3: CASSPAAGQGWYEQYF
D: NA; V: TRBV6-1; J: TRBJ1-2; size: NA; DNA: TGTGCCAGCAGTGCATGTTCCGGGATTTCTATAAATGGCTACACCTTC; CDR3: CASSACSGISINGYTF
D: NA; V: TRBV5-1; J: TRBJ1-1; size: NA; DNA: TGCGCCAGCAGCATCCGGAACCGACCCAGGGCACACACTGAAGCTTTCTTT; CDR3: CASSIRNRPRAHTEAFF
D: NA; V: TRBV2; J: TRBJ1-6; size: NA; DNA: TGTGCCAGCAGTGACAGGGGCCATAATTCACCCCTCCACTTT; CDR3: CASSDRGHNSPLHF
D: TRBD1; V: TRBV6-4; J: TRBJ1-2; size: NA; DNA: TGTGCCAGCAGTGACTCAGTCAGGGGGAGAGGCTACACCTTC; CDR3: CASSDSVRGRGYTF
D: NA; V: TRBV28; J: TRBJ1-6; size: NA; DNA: TGTGCCAGCAGTTTATATGGGGGCTCTAGGAATTCACCCCTCCACTTT; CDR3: CASSLYGGSRNSPLHF
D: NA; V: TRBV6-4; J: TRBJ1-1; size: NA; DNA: TGTGCCAGCACTCTCGGCGGTGAGACAGGGAACACTGAAGCTTTCTTT; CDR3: CASTLGGETGNTEAFF
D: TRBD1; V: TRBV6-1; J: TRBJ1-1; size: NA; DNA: TGTGCCAGCAGCCGACGACAGGGTTCGACTGAAGCTTTCTTT; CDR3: CASSRRQGSTEAFF
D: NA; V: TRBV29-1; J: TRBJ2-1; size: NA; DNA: TGCAGCGTTGAAGCCGACCTACTTCGACACACGAAGAGATTACGTGAGCAGTTCTTC; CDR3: CSVEADLLRHTKRLREQFF
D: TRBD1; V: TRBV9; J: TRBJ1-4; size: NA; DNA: TGTGCCGACCGACAGGGCCATGAAAAACTGTTTTTT; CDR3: CADRQGHEKLFF
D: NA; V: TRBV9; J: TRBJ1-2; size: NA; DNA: TGTGCCAGCAGCGTAGAGATGGCAGGGCCCAACTGGGTTCGAGATGGCTACACCTTC; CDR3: CASSVEMAGPNWVRDGYTF
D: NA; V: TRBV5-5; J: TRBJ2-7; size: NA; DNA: TGTGCCAGCAGCGCCGGAGGGGGGGCATCCTACGAGCAGTACTTC; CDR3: CASSAGGGASYEQYF
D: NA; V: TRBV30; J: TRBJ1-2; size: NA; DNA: TGTGCCTGGAGTGTACTGCAGACAGCTAACTATGGCTACACCTTC; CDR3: CAWSVLQTANYGYTF
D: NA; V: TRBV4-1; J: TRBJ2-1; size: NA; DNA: TGCGCCAGCAGCCAAGGGTCGGCAGGGGTTCGTTATGAGCAGTTCTTC; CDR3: CASSQGSAGVRYEQFF
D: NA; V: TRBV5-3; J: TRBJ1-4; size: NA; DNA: TGTGCCAGAAGCCCCCGGGGTTTT; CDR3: CARSPRGF
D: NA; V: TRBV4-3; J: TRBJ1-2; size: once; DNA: TGCGCCAGCAGCCAAGATCTTGCCCCGCCCCCTGAGGACTATGGCTACACCTTC; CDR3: CASSQDLAPPPEDYGYTF